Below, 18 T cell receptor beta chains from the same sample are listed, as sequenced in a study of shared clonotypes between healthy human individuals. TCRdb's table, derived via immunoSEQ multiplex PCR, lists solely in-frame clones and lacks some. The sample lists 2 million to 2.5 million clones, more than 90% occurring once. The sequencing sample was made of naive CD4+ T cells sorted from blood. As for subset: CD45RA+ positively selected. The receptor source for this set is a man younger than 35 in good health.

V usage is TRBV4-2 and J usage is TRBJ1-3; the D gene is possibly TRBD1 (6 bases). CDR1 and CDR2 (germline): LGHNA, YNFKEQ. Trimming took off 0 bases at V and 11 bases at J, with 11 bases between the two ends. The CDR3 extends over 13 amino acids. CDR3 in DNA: TGTGCCAGCAGCCAAGATGGGGGGCCCCCCATATATTTT. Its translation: CASSQDGGPPIYF.

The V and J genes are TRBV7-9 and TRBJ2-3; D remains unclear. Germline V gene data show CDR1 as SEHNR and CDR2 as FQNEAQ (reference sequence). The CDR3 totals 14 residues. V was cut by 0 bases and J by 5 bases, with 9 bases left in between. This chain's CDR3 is CASSLARAKDTQYF. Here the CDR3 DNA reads TGTGCCAGCAGCTTAGCTAGGGCCAAAGATACGCAGTATTTT.

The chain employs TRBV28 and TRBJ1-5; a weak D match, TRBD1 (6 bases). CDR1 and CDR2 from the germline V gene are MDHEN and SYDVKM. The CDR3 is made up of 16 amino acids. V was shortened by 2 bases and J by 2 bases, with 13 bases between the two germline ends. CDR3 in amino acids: CASSLRTGQGNQPQHF. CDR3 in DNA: TGTGCCAGCAGTTTACGAACAGGGCAGGGCAATCAGCCCCAGCATTTT. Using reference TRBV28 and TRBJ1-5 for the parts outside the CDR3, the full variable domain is DVKVTQSSRYLVKRTGEKVFLECVQDMDHENMFWYRQDPGLGLRLIYFSYDVKMKEKGDIPEGYSVSREKKERFSLILESASTNQTSMYLCASSLRTGQGNQPQHFGDGTRLSIL.

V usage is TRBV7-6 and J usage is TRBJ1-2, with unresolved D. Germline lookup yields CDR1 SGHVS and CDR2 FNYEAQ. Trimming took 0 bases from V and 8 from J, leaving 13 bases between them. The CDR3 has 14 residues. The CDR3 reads CASSLAKSAGGYTF. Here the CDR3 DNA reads TGTGCCAGCAGCTTAGCGAAGTCGGCGGGGGGCTACACCTTC.

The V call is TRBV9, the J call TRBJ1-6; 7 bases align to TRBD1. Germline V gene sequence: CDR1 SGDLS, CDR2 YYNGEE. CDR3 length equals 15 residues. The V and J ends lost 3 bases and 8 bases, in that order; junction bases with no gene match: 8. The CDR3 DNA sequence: TGTGCCAGCAGCGATGACAGGGTTAGGGATTCACCCCTCCACTTT. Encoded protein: CASSDDRVRDSPLHF.

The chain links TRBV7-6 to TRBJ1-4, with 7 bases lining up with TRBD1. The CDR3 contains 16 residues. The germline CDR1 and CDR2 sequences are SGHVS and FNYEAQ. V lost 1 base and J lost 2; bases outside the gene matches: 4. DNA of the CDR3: TGTGCCAGCAGCTTAGGACAGGGAAGGACTAATGAAAAACTGTTTTTT. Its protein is CASSLGQGRTNEKLFF. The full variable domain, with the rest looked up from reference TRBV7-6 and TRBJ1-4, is GAGVSQSPRYKVTKRGQDVALRCDPISGHVSLYWYRQALGQGPEFLTYFNYEAQQDKSGLPNDRFSAERPEGSISTLTIQRTEQRDSAMYRCASSLGQGRTNEKLFFGSGTQLSVL.

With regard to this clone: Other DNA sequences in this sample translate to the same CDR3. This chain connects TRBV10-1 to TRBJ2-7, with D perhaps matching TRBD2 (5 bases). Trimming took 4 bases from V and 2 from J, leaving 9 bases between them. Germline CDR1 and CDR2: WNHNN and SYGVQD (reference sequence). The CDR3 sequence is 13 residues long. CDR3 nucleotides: TGCGCCAGCAGTGGGTCGGGAACCTACGAGCAGTACTTC. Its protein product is CASSGSGTYEQYF.

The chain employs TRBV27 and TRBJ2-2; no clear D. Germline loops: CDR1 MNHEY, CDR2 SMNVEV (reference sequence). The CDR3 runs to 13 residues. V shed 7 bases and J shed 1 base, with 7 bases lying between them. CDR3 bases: TGTGCCAGCAATCAGAGGAACACCGGGGAGCTGTTTTTT. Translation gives CASNQRNTGELFF.

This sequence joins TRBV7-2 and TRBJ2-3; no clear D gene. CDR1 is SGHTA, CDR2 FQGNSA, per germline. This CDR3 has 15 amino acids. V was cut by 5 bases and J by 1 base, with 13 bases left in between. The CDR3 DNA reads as TGTGCCAGCAGCCGAGAAGGCAGCCGCACAGATACGCAGTATTTT. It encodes CASSREGSRTDTQYF.

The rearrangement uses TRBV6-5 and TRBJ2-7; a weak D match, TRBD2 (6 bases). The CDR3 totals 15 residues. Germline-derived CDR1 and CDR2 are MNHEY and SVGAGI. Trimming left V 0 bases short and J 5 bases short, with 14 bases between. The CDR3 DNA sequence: TGTGCCAGCAGTTACTCACCCTGGGGGGTAGACGAGCAGTACTTC. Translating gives CASSYSPWGVDEQYF.

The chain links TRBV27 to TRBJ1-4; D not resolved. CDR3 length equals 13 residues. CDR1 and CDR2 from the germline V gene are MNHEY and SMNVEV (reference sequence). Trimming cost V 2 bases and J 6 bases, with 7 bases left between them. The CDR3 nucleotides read TGTGCCAGCAGTTTAGGAAGATATGAAAAACTGTTTTTT. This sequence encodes CASSLGRYEKLFF. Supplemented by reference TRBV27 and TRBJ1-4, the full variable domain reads EAQVTQNPRYLITVTGKKLTVTCSQNMNHEYMSWYRQDPGLGLRQIYYSMNVEVTDKGDVPEGYKVSRKEKRNFPLILESPSPNQTSLYFCASSLGRYEKLFFGSGTQLSVL.

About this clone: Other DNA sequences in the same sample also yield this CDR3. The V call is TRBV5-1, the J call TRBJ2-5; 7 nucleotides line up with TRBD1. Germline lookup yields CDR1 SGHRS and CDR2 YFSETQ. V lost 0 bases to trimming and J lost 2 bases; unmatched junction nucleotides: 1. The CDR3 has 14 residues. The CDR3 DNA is TGCGCCAGCAGCTTGGCGGGACAGCAAGAGACCCAGTACTTC. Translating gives CASSLAGQQETQYF. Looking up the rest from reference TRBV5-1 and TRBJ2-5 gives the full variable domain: KAGVTQTPRYLIKTRGQQVTLSCSPISGHRSVSWYQQTPGQGLQFLFEYFSETQRNKGNFPGRFSGRQFSNSRSEMNVSTLELGDSALYLCASSLAGQQETQYFGPGTRLLVL.

Written as DNA, the CDR3 is TGTGCCAGCTCACCTCCAACAGGGCCTCCCACCAAAAACATTCAGTACTTC. The encoded protein is CASSPPTGPPTKNIQYF. J is TRBJ2-4 and V is TRBV18; TRBD1 might be the D (6 bases). The CDR3 totals 17 residues. Trimming left V 3 bases short and J 2 bases short, with 17 bases between. CDR1 is KGHSH, CDR2 LQKENI, per germline.

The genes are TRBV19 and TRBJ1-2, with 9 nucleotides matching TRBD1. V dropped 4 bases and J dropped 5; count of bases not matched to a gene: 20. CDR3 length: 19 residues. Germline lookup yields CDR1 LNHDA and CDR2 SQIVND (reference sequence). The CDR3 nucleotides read TGTGCCAGTAGTAAGGACGTACCGGGACAGGGAGGGATAGGGTATGGCTACACCTTC. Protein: CASSKDVPGQGGIGYGYTF.

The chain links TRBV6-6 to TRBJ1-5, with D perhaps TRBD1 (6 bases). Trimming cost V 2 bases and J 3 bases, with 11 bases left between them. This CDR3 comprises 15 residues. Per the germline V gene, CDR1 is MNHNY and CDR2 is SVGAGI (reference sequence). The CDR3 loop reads CASSYVTGINQPQHF. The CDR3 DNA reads TGTGCCAGCAGTTACGTGACAGGAATCAATCAGCCCCAGCATTTT.

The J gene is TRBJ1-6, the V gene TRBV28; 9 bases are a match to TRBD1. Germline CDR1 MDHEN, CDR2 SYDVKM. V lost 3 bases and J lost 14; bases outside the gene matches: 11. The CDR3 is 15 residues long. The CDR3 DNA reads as TGTGCCAGCAGTTTTAGGGCGGGACAGGGAATCACCCTCCACTTT. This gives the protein CASSFRAGQGITLHF. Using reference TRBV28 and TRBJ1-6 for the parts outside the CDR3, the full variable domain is DVKVTQSSRYLVKRTGEKVFLECVQDMDHENMFWYRQDPGLGLRLIYFSYDVKMKEKGDIPEGYSVSREKKERFSLILESASTNQTSMYLCASSFRAGQGITLHFGNGTRLTVT.

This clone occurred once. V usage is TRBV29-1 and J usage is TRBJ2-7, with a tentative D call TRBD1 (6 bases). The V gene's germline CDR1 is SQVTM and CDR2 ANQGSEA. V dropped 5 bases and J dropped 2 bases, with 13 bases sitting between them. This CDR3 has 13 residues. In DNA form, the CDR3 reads TGCAGCGTTCAGGGACACACAACCTACGAGCAGTACTTC. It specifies CSVQGHTTYEQYF.

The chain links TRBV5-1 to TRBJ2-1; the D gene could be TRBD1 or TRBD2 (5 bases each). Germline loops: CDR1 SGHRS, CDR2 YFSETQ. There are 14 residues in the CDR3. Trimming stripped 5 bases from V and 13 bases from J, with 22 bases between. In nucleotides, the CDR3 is TGCGCCAGCAGAACCTCCCCCGGGACCGCAAGCCAGTTCTTC. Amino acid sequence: CASRTSPGTASQFF.